The TCR beta chain under discussion was sequenced for a study of blood T cells in healthy people across ages. For the second PCR, which ran for 7 to 11 cycles, a sample-barcoded 5' primer and a J-beta primer mix were used. TCRdb called the 5' RACE reads again in MiXCR, with one record for every CDR3 protein. Among hundreds of thousands of distinct CDR3 sequences, around 50% were seen once, and the ten largest hold about 26%. This clonotype was found a few times. This clonotype originated in a man between 35 and 55 years old in good health. The sequenced material came from blood.

The CDR3 DNA is TGTGCCAGCTCCCCGGCCCGAGAGACCCAGTACTTC. Translation gives CASSPARETQYF. The rearrangement links TRBV28 to TRBJ2-5; D call uncertain. Germline assignment: CDR1 MDHEN and CDR2 SYDVKM. Trimming cost V 8 bases and J 4 bases, with 11 bases left between them. CDR3 size: 12 residues.